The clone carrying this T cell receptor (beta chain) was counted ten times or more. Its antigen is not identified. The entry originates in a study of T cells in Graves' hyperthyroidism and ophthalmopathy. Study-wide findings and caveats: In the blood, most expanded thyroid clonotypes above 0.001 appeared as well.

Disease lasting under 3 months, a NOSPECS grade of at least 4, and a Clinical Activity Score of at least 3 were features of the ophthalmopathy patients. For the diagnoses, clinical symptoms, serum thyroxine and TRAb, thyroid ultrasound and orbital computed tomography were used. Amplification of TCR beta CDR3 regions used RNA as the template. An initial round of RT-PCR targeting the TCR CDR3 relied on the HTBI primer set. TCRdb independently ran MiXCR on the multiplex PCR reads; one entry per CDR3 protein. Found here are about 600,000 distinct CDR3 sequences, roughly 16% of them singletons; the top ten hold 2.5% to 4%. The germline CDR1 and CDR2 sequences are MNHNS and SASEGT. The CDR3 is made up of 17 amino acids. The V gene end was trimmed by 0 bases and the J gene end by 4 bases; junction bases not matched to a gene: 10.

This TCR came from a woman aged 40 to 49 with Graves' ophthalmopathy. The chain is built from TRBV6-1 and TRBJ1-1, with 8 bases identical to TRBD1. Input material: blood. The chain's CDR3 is CASSEADRAGSGTEAFF. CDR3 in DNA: TGTGCCAGCAGTGAAGCGGACAGGGCTGGGTCGGGCACTGAAGCTTTCTTT.